Following are 2 T cell receptor beta chains from one sample sequenced in a study of Ad26.COV2.S vaccination and SARS-CoV-2 variants. Treatment described: about 20 received Ad26.COV2.S at low or high dose, single or two shots; about 5 received placebo; per-sample allocation not given. All samples were drawn on day 63, counting from the first vaccine or placebo injection. The protocol was immunoSEQ multiplex PCR, while the TCRdb copy is restricted to in-frame clones and leaves out a portion. The sample contains a few hundred thousand clones, 89% of which appear only once. Sequencing used peripheral blood, obtained in a trial of Ad26.COV2.S vaccine versus placebo. These receptors were obtained from a person between 18 and 65 years old who received the Ad26.COV2.S COVID-19 vaccine or a placebo.

This clone was seen only once. The chain couples TRBV5-1 to TRBJ2-5, with D tentatively TRBD1 or TRBD2 (5 bases each). This CDR3 region has 15 residues. Trimming cost V 2 bases and J 1 base, with 12 bases left between them. Per the germline V gene, CDR1 is SGHRS and CDR2 is YFSETQ. CDR3 nucleotide sequence: TGCGCCAGCAGCTTCCGGGGCGGCCCCCAAGAGACCCAGTACTTC. Translated, it gives CASSFRGGPQETQYF.

V is TRBV5-5 and J is TRBJ1-6; 8 bases match TRBD1. Germline V CDR1 and CDR2: SGHKS, YYEKEE (reference sequence). There are 18 residues in the CDR3. The junction had 14 bases not matched to a gene; V was cut back by 5 bases and J by 4 bases. The DNA of the CDR3 is TGTGCCAGCAGGTCAGGGGGCCCTATTACATCTTATAATTCACCCCTCCACTTT. This encodes CASRSGGPITSYNSPLHF.